These 24 T cell receptor beta chains came from one sample sequenced in a study of shared clonotypes between healthy human individuals. Profiling relied on immunoSEQ multiplex PCR, and the TCRdb table lists in-frame clones only, not all of them. The sample consists of around 2.1 million clones, almost 96% of them appearing once. The specimen sequenced was naive CD4+ T cells sorted from blood. As for subset: CD45RA+ positively selected. All receptors come from a young man in good health.

The V gene is TRBV25-1, the J gene TRBJ1-6; the D gene is possibly TRBD1 (6 bases). The CDR3 length is 17 residues. V dropped 4 bases and J dropped 9 bases, with 22 bases sitting between them. Germline V gene data show CDR1 as MGHDK and CDR2 as SYGVNS. The CDR3 protein is CASSGRGRQGNGSPLHF. CDR3 coding DNA: TGTGCCAGCAGTGGGCGAGGTCGGCAGGGGAATGGTTCACCCCTCCACTTT.

V gene TRBV11-2 combines with J gene TRBJ2-1, with TRBD2 matching 9 bases. In germline, CDR1 is SGHAT, CDR2 FQNNGV. V lost 8 bases to trimming and J lost 7 bases; unmatched junction nucleotides: 12. The CDR3 consists of 15 residues. CDR3 in amino acids: CASSLTAGGNNEQFF. CDR3 sequence (DNA): TGTGCCAGCTCTCTTACGGCGGGAGGGAATAATGAGCAGTTCTTC.

On this clone itself: At the DNA level, this CDR3 is encoded by other sequences in the same sample as well. CDR3 DNA: TGTGCCGGGACAGTGAACACTGAAGCTTTCTTT. Residues: CAGTVNTEAFF. The chain recombines TRBV30 with TRBJ1-1, with 7 bases identical to TRBD1. Germline loops: CDR1 GTSNPN, CDR2 SVGIG (reference sequence). V shed 8 bases and J 0 bases; nucleotides not matched to a gene: 0. The CDR3 runs to 11 residues.

This clone was detected once. This rearrangement joins TRBV19 to TRBJ1-6, with D hard to call. Per the germline V gene, CDR1 is LNHDA and CDR2 is SQIVND (reference sequence). The CDR3 loop spans 20 amino acids. Trimming removed 3 bases from V and 0 bases from J, with 21 bases in between. The CDR3: CASSMAVWRASSSYNSPLHF. Written as DNA, the CDR3 is TGTGCCAGTAGTATGGCGGTGTGGAGAGCATCAAGCTCCTATAATTCACCCCTCCACTTT.

This clone was recorded only once. The same CDR3 arises from other DNA sequences in this sample as well. For the CDR3, the DNA is TGTGCCAGCAGTGAGGAAGGTGAGCAGTTCTTC. It yields the protein CASSEEGEQFF. The V gene is TRBV2, the J gene TRBJ2-1, with no clear D. Trimming pared 3 bases from V and 9 bases from J, leaving 6 bases between. Per the germline V gene, CDR1 is SNHLY and CDR2 is FYNNEI. The CDR3 is 11 residues long.

This chain joins TRBV6-1 and TRBJ2-7; TRBD2 might be the D (5 bases). The CDR3 sequence is 14 residues long. The germline gives CDR1 MNHNS, CDR2 SASEGT. With 4 bases removed from V and 3 bases from J, the gap between germline ends came to 13 bases. Here the CDR3 reads CASSAINGLYEQYF. The CDR3 region has the DNA TGTGCCAGCAGTGCAATAAATGGACTCTACGAGCAGTACTTC.

The V and J genes are TRBV5-4 and TRBJ2-3, with 9 bases that match TRBD1. Trimming cost V 5 bases and J 5 bases; bases outside gene matches: 9. The germline gives CDR1 SGHNT, CDR2 YYREEE (reference sequence). The CDR3 consists of 15 residues. The CDR3 bases are TGTGCCAGCAGTGCTACAGGGGGCGGGGGAGATACGCAGTATTTT. This sequence encodes CASSATGGGGDTQYF.

Of note for this clone: This specimen includes other DNA sequences encoding the same CDR3. CDR3 bases: TGCAGCGTTGAGACAGCCTACGAGCAGTACTTC. Translated: CSVETAYEQYF. The V call is TRBV29-1, the J call TRBJ2-7; D might be TRBD1 (5 bases). Between the trimmed V and J ends, which lost 3 bases and 2 bases, there was a span of 5 bases. This CDR3 is built from 11 residues. In germline, CDR1 is SQVTM, CDR2 ANQGSEA.

The chain links TRBV30 to TRBJ1-2; D unresolved. The ends were cut back, 5 bases at V and 10 bases at J, with 11 bases in the middle. Germline lookup yields CDR1 GTSNPN and CDR2 SVGIG (reference sequence). The CDR3 is 10 residues long. This CDR3 reads CAWFLRYYTF. In nucleotides, the CDR3 is TGTGCCTGGTTTTTGAGGTACTACACCTTC.

The chain couples TRBV6-5 to TRBJ1-1; tentative D call: TRBD1 (6 bases). The germline V gene has CDR1 MNHEY and CDR2 SVGAGI. This CDR3 region has 16 residues. V was cut by 4 bases and J by 4 bases, with 19 bases left in between. Here the CDR3 reads CASSSILGGAGTEAFF. The CDR3 coding sequence is TGTGCCAGCAGTTCCATACTAGGGGGGGCGGGCACTGAAGCTTTCTTT.

This clone was observed once. J is TRBJ2-2 and V is TRBV30, with TRBD2 matching over 7 bases. CDR3 size: 16 residues. Germline assignment: CDR1 GTSNPN and CDR2 SVGIG (reference sequence). V lost 0 bases, J lost 3 bases, and 7 bases stayed unmatched. CDR3 loop: CAWSVLSSGYTGELFF. The CDR3, as DNA: TGTGCCTGGAGTGTACTGTCTAGCGGATACACCGGGGAGCTGTTTTTT.

Points on this clone: This CDR3 is also generated by other DNA sequences in the sample. V and J are TRBV18 and TRBJ2-7, with 10 bases that match TRBD1. This CDR3 is 14 amino acids long. Germline assignment: CDR1 KGHSH and CDR2 LQKENI. With V trimmed by 5 bases and J by 3 bases, 4 bases remained unmatched. CDR3 sequence: CASSSGQGGYEQYF. The CDR3 DNA sequence: TGTGCCAGCTCATCCGGACAGGGGGGCTACGAGCAGTACTTC.

The V and J genes are TRBV5-6 and TRBJ2-2; 8 positions match TRBD2. This CDR3 contains 15 residues. The J segment lost 0 bases and the V segment lost 4 bases, leaving 2 bases of the junction unmatched. Germline CDR1 reads SGHDT; CDR2 reads YYEEEE. The CDR3: CASSRGLANTGELFF. In DNA, the CDR3 is TGTGCCAGCAGCCGGGGACTAGCGAACACCGGGGAGCTGTTTTTT.

The gene calls are TRBV5-1 and TRBJ2-5; 12 bases align to TRBD2. This CDR3 has 17 residues. The J segment lost 1 base and the V segment lost 4 bases, leaving 8 bases of the junction unmatched. The germline V gene has CDR1 SGHRS and CDR2 YFSETQ. Written as DNA, the CDR3 is TGCGCCAGCAGCCTTCCGACTAGCGGGGGACTCCAAGAGACCCAGTACTTC. This translates into CASSLPTSGGLQETQYF.

The chain is built from TRBV10-3 and TRBJ2-2; D is uncertain. V lost 2 bases and J lost 6, with 10 bases in between. The CDR3 runs to 14 residues. Looked up from germline, CDR1 is ENHRY and CDR2 is SYGVKD. The CDR3 reads CAISETSGSGELFF. For the CDR3, the DNA is TGTGCCATCAGTGAGACATCCGGGTCCGGGGAGCTGTTTTTT.

This chain links TRBV11-2 with TRBJ2-6; no clear D gene. The V gene lost 7 bases and the J gene lost 0 bases, with 7 bases spanning the gap. The length of the CDR3 is 14 residues. Germline V gene sequence: CDR1 SGHAT, CDR2 FQNNGV. The CDR3 DNA reads TGTGCCAGCATGGCACTCTCTGGGGCCAACGTCCTGACTTTC. Its translation is CASMALSGANVLTF.

The gene calls are TRBV5-6 and TRBJ2-1; no clear D gene. Germline V gives CDR1 SGHDT, CDR2 YYEEEE. The CDR3 totals 13 residues. Trimming removed 0 bases at V and 6 bases at J, with 7 bases between. The CDR3 DNA is TGTGCCAGCAGCTTGGCGGGCGGCAATGAGCAGTTCTTC. Its protein is CASSLAGGNEQFF.

This rearrangement joins TRBV9 to TRBJ2-5; D unclear. This CDR3 is built from 12 residues. Looked up from germline, CDR1 is SGDLS and CDR2 is YYNGEE. The V gene lost 3 bases and the J gene lost 4 bases, with 7 bases spanning the gap. DNA for the CDR3: TGTGCCAGCAGCGCCCCCGGAGAGACCCAGTACTTC. Encoded protein: CASSAPGETQYF.

The CDR3 loop reads CASSNTDRGHAQPQHF. As DNA, the CDR3 is TGTGCCAGCAGCAATACTGACAGGGGGCATGCTCAGCCCCAGCATTTT. The chain recombines TRBV21-1 with TRBJ1-5; TRBD1 was called by the table and not checked on the DNA. TRBV21-1 is flagged as a pseudogene. This CDR3 is built from 16 residues.

V gene TRBV30 combines with J gene TRBJ2-7, with 8 bases lining up with TRBD1. This CDR3 spans 15 amino acids. The junction had 6 bases not matched to a gene; V was cut back by 0 bases and J by 2 bases. The germline V gene encodes CDR1 GTSNPN and CDR2 SVGIG (reference sequence). The DNA for the CDR3 is TGTGCCTGGAGTGTACCGGACAGGGCAGCCTACGAGCAGTACTTC. Its protein is CAWSVPDRAAYEQYF.

The chain combines TRBV7-6 with TRBJ1-1; unclear D gene. The germline gives CDR1 SGHVS, CDR2 FNYEAQ. The CDR3 is made up of 12 amino acids. Trimming left V 4 bases short and J 4 bases short, with 7 bases between. This CDR3 is CASSSGSTEAFF. In nucleotides, the CDR3 is TGTGCCAGCAGCTCAGGCAGCACTGAAGCTTTCTTT.

The chain employs TRBV5-1 and TRBJ1-4; maybe TRBD1 (5 bases). The CDR3 length is 17 residues. Deletions cut 0 bases from V and 0 bases from J, with 12 bases between. Germline values: CDR1 SGHRS, CDR2 YFSETQ. The DNA for the CDR3 is TGCGCCAGCAGCTTGGGAACAGGTGACGCAACTAATGAAAAACTGTTTTTT. Translation: CASSLGTGDATNEKLFF.

In regard to this clone: The germline gene is not matched at one end of the junction; a read error may be the cause. The gene calls are TRBV7-2 and TRBJ1-1, with 8 bases lining up with TRBD1. Germline V gives CDR1 SGHTA, CDR2 FQGNSA. The CDR3 consists of 13 residues. The CDR3 region is CASSLDRGTKAFF. In DNA form, the CDR3 reads TGTGCCAGCAGCCTCGACAGGGGCACTAAAGCTTTCTTT.

As DNA, the CDR3 is TGCGCCAGCATTAACGGGGGCCGGTGGAGGGGGACGCAGTATTTT. It translates to CASINGGRWRGTQYF. The chain has TRBV10-1 and TRBJ2-3, with D perhaps assigned TRBD1 or TRBD2 (6 bases each). The germline CDR1 and CDR2 sequences are WNHNN and SYGVQD (reference sequence). CDR3 length equals 15 residues. Trimming took off 7 bases at V and 9 bases at J, with 23 bases between the two ends.